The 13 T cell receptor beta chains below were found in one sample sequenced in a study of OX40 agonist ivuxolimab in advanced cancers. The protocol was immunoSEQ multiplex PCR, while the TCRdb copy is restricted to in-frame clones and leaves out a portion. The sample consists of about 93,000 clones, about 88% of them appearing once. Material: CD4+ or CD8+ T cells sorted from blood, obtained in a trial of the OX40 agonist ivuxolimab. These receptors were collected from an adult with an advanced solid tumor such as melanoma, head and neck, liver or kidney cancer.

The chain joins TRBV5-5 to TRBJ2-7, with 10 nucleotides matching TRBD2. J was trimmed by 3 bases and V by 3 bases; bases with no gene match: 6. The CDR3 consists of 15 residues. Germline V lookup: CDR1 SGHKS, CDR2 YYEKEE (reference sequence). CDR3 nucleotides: TGTGCCAGCAGCTCTAGCGGGAGTCACAGCTACGAGCAGTACTTC. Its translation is CASSSSGSHSYEQYF.

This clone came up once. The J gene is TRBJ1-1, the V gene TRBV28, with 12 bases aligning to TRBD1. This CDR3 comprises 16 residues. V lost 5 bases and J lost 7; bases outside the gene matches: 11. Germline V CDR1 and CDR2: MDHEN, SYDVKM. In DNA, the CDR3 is TGTGCCAGCAGTCCGCCGGGACAGGGGGCGCAGGGTGAAGCTTTCTTT. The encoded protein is CASSPPGQGAQGEAFF.

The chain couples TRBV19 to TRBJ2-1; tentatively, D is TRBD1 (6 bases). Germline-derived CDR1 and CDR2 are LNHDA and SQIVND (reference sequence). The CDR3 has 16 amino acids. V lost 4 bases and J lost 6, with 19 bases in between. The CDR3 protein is CASSKQGAGSSNEQFF. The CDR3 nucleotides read TGTGCCAGTAGTAAACAGGGAGCAGGGTCTAGCAATGAGCAGTTCTTC.

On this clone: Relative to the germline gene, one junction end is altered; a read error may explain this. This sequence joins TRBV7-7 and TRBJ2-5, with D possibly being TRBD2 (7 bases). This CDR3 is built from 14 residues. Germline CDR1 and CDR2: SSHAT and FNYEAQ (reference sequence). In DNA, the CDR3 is TGTGCTAGCAGCTTCGGGGGGCGAAGGGAGACCCAGTACTTC. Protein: CASSFGGRRETQYF.

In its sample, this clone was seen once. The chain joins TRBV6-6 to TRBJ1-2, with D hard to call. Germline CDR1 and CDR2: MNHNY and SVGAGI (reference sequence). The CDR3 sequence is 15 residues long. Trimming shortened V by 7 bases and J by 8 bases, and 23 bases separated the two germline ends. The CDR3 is CASIATWMMIEGYTF. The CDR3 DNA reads TGTGCCAGCATTGCAACCTGGATGATGATTGAGGGCTACACCTTC.

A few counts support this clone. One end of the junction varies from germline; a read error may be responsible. CDR3 DNA: TGTGCCAGCAGCTTAATCCAGATCGTCTTC. Amino acids: CASSLIQIVF. This sequence joins TRBV11-2 and TRBJ1-2; D ambiguous. From germline, CDR1 is SGHAT and CDR2 FQNNGV. This CDR3 has 10 amino acids.

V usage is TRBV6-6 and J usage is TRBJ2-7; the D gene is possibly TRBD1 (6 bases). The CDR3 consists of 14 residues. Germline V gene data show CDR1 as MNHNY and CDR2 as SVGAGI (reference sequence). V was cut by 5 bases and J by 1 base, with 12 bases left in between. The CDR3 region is CASSSQGSSYEQYF. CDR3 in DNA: TGTGCCAGCAGTAGCCAGGGGAGTTCCTACGAGCAGTACTTC.

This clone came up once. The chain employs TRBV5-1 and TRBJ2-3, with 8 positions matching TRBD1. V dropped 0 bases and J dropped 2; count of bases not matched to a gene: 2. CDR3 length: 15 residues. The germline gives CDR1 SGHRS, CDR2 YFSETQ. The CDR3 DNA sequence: TGCGCCAGCAGCTTGGCGACAGGGGACACAGATACGCAGTATTTT. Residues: CASSLATGDTDTQYF.

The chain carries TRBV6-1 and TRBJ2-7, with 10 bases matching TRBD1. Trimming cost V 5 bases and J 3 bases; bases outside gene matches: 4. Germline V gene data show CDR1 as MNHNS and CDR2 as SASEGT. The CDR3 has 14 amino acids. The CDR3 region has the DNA TGTGCCAGCAGTCGGACAGGGGGATTCTACGAGCAGTACTTC. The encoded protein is CASSRTGGFYEQYF.

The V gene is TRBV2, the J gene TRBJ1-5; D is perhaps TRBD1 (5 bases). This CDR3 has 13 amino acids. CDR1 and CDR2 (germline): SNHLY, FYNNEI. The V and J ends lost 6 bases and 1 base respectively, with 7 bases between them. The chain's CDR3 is CASRQASNQPQHF. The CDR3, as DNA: TGTGCCAGCAGACAGGCAAGCAATCAGCCCCAGCATTTT.

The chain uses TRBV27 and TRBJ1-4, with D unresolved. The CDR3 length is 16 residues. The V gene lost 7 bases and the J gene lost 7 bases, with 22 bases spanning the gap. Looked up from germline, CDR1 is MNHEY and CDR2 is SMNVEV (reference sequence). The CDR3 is CASTPTWEGLGEKLFF. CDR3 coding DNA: TGTGCCAGCACCCCAACTTGGGAGGGATTAGGTGAAAAACTGTTTTTT.

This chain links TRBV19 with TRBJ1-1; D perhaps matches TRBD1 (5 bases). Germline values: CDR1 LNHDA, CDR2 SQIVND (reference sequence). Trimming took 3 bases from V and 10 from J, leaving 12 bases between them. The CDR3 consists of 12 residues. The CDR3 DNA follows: TGTGCCAGTAGTATTGGGGGGGATCGAGCTTTCTTT. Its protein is CASSIGGDRAFF.

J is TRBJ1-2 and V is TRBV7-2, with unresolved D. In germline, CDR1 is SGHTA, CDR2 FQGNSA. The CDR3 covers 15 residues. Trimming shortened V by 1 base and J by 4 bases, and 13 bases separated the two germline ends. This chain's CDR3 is CASSLVGRSFYGYTF. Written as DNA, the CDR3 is TGTGCCAGCAGCTTAGTTGGACGAAGTTTCTATGGCTACACCTTC.